This T cell receptor beta chain was captured by sequencing in a study of control samples from healthy donors and cancer patients (dated by TCRdb to 2018 to 2021). Relative to germline, V is missing 6 bases and J is missing 2 bases, with 6 bases of the junction outside any gene match. As encoded in the germline V gene, CDR1 is SNHLY while CDR2 is FYNNEI. From the cysteine through the phenylalanine, the CDR3 covers 14 amino acids. Solely the CDR3 DNA is kept, with 42 bases framed from the first base. Libraries were prepared through the immunoSEQ multiplex PCR assay. In its TCRdb copy, this immuneACCESS table keeps in-frame sequences only and misses some clones. Where compared with another copy, unresolved V genes explain less than half of these, and the others have no known cause. For this sample the table gives some 220,000 clones, of which around 94% were detected only once. The ten largest clones represent around 1.5% of the sample.

On this clone: Its antigen is currently not known. Base qualities are not recorded, but no much larger clone differs from it by a single base.

The receptor chain draws on TRBV2 and TRBJ2-5, with 7 bases aligning to TRBD1. Sequencing was done on a sample of blood. The TCR was taken from a middle-aged man in good health. In nucleotides, the sequence is TGTGCCAGCAGCCAGGGGGAGTTACAAGAGACCCAGTACTTC. Its protein product is CASSQGELQETQYF.